This T cell receptor (beta chain) was retrieved from a study of T-cell memory formation after mild COVID-19. Regarding the study as a whole: CM and EM subsets held most contracting CD4+ clones; EMRA held CD8+ ones.

The V gene lost 2 bases and the J gene lost 2 bases, with 10 bases spanning the gap. The CDR3 length is 14 residues. Per the germline V gene, CDR1 is SGHRS and CDR2 is YFSETQ. TCRdb used MiXCR to reprocess the 5' RACE reads, holding one entry per CDR3 protein. The sample gives 410,000 or so distinct CDR3 sequences, about 22% of which show up once; around 13% is in the top ten. Details on this clonotype: Antigen specificity is unknown.

Sequenced sample: PBMCs or a T cell subset sorted from them (not recorded which). The V and J genes are TRBV5-1 and TRBJ2-5, with D hard to call. The receptor was isolated from an adult woman who had mild COVID-19 (a few samples of this study predate the infection). Cell type and time point are not known. CDR3 DNA sequence: TGCGCCAGCAGCTTTAACCTGGGGCAAGAGACCCAGTACTTC. This translates into CASSFNLGQETQYF.